This T cell receptor beta chain was identified in a study of OX40 agonist ivuxolimab in advanced cancers. Overall study context: In this trial design, patients received ivuxolimab intravenously at 0.01 to 10 mg/kg every 2 weeks.

Only in-frame clones appear in the TCRdb table, and some are missing; sequencing was by immunoSEQ multiplex PCR. The profile shows some 86,000 clones, 86% of them singletons. This clone was detected ten times or more. Its antigen remains unidentified. Findings and caveats of the study: On average, a greater number of expanded clones characterised CD8+ T cells relative to CD4+. There were also nonresponders showing low normalized T-cell clonal expansion. CD4+ and CD8+ blood T cells expanded clonally by week 6 at 0.1 to 3.0 mg/kg.

Germline assignment: CDR1 SGHTA and CDR2 FQGNSA. The CDR3 loop spans 12 amino acids. The V segment lost 4 bases and the J segment 3 bases; nucleotides outside the gene matches: 0. This TCR was sampled from an adult with an advanced solid tumor such as melanoma, head and neck, liver or kidney cancer. This chain joins TRBV7-2 and TRBJ2-7, with 7 nucleotides matching TRBD2. The sequences come from CD4+ or CD8+ T cells sorted from blood, collected in a trial of the OX40 agonist ivuxolimab. The CDR3 nucleotides are TGTGCCAGCAGCTCTAGCGGCTACGAGCAGTACTTC. Amino acids: CASSSSGYEQYF.